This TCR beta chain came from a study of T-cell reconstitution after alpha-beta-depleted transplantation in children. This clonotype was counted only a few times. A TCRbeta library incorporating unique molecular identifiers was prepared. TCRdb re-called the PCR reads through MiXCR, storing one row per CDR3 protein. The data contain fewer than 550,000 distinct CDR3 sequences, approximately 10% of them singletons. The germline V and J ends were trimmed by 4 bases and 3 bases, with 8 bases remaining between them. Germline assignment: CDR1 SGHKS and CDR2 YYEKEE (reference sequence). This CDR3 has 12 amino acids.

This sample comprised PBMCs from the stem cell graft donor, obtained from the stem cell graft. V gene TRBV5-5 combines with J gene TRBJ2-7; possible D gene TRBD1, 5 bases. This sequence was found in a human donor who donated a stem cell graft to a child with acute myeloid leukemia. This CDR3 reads CASSQTGYEQYF. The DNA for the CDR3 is TGTGCCAGCAGCCAAACAGGCTACGAGCAGTACTTC. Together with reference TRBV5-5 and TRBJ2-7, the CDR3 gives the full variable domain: DAGVTQSPTHLIKTRGQQVTLRCSPISGHKSVSWYQQVLGQGPQFIFQYYEKEERGRGNFPDRFSARQFPNYSSELNVNALLLGDSALYLCASSQTGYEQYFGPGTRLTVT.